The TCR beta chain under discussion was sequenced for a study of blood T cell repertoires in COVID-19. In the study overall: Sample material is recorded as cDNA or gDNA derived from T cells, B-cell-depleted T cells, or PBMCs.

As handled by the study authors: Amplification from reference gene primers served as the basis for estimated nucleated cell counts. Only in-frame clones appear in the TCRdb table, and some are missing; sequencing was by immunoSEQ multiplex PCR. Clonal size and the V and J genes are those of that table, whereas D and trimming came from the DNA. Of around 200,000 clones listed, around nine tenths were seen once; the top ten hold roughly 0.85%. The length of the CDR3 is 14 residues. Per the germline V gene, CDR1 is LGHNT and CDR2 is FRNRAP. With 7 bases removed from V and 7 bases from J, the gap between germline ends came to 16 bases.

The clonotype comes from a woman younger than 30 who had recovered from COVID-19. The chain recombines TRBV12-5 with TRBJ2-2; TRBD1 might be the D (6 bases). Sequenced: peripheral blood. CDR3 in amino acids: CASAIDGGGGELFF. The CDR3 DNA is TGTGCTAGTGCCATCGATGGGGGCGGCGGGGAGCTGTTTTTT.